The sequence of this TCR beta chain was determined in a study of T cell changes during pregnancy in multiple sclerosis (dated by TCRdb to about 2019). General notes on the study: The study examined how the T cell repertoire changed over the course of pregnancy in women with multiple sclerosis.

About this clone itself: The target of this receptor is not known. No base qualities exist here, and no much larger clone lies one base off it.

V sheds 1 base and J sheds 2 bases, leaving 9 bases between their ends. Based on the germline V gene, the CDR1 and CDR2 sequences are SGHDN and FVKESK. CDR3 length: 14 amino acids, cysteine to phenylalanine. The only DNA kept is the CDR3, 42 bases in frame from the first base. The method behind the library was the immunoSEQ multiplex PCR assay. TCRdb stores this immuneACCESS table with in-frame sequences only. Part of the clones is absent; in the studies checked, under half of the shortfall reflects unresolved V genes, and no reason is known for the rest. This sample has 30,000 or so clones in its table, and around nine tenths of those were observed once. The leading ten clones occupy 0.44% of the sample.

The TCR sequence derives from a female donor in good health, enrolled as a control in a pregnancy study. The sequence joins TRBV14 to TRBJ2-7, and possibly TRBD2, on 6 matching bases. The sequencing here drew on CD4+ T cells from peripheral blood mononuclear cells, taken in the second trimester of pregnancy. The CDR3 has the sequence CASSQVRGTYEQYF. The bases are TGTGCCAGCAGCCAAGTTCGGGGGACCTACGAGCAGTACTTC.